This T cell receptor beta chain derives from a study of T cells expressing NK-cell markers. Study background: All TCR beta repertoires analysed originated from sorted CD3+CD56+NKG2C+, CD3+CD56+NKG2C- and CD3+CD56-NKG2C+ T cells. Study conclusions and caveats: Each of roughly 6 donors carried dominant NKG2C+ clonotypes accounting for roughly 1.0-7.5% of CD8+ T cells.

CDR3 length equals 15 residues. Germline V lookup: CDR1 ENHRY, CDR2 SYGVKD. As concerns this clonotype: Its cognate antigen is unknown.

TCRdb reanalyzed the 5' RACE reads, giving one entry per CDR3 protein sequence and no DNA. Its clone listing holds 400,000 or so distinct CDR3 sequences. The sequence was collected from a woman in her fifties or sixties in good health. The sequenced sample was blood T cells: a sorted CD56 or NKG2C T cell subset, CD4+ or CD8+ T cells, or bulk PBMC T cells (not recorded which). The chain couples TRBV10-3 to TRBJ2-1; the D call from TCRdb, TRBD2, cannot be confirmed without DNA. CDR3 in amino acids: CAIGGLAGGNNEQFF.